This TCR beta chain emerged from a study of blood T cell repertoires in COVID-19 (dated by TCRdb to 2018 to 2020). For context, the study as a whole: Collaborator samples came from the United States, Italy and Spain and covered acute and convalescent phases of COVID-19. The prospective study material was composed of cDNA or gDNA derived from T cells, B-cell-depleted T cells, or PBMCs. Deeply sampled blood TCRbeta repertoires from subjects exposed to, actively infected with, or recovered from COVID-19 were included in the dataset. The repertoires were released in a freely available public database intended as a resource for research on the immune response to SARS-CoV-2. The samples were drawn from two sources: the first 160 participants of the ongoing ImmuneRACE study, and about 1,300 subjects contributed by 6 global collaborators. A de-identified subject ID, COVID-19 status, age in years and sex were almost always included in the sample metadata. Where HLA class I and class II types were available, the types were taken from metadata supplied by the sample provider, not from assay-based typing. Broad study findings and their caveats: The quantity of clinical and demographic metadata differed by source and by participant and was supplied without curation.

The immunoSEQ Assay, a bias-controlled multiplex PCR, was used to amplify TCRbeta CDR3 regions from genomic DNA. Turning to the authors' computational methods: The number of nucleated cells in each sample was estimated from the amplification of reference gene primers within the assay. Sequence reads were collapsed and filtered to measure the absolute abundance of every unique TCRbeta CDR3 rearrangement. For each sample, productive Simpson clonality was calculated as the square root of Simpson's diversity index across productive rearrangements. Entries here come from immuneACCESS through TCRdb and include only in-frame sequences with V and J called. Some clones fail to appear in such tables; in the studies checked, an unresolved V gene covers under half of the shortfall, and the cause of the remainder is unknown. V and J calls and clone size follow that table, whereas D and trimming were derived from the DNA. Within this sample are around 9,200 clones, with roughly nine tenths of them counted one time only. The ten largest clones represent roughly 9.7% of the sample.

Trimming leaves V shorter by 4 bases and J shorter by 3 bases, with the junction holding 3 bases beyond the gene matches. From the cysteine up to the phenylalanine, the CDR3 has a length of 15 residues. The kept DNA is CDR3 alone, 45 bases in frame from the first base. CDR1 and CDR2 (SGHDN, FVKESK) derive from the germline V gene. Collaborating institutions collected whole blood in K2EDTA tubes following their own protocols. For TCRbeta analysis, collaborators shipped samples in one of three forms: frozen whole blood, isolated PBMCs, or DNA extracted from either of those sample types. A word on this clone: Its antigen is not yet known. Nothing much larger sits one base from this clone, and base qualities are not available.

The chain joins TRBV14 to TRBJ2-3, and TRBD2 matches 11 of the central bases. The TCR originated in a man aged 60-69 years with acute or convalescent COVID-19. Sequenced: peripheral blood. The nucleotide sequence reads TGTGCCAGCAGCCCCAGGACTAGCGGGACAGATACGCAGTATTTT. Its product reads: CASSPRTSGTDTQYF.